This TCR beta chain was sequenced during a study of blood T cell repertoires in COVID-19. Study-wide background: Whether acute or convalescent, the COVID-19 samples came from the United States, Italy and Spain. From T cells, B-cell-depleted T cells, or PBMCs came the material, which was cDNA or gDNA.

The authors' processing: From reference gene primer amplification, estimates of nucleated cell counts were derived. TCRdb's copy holds only in-frame clones and misses some; the assay was immunoSEQ multiplex PCR. V and J calls and clone size are copied from that table; D and trimming were computed from the DNA. The data show roughly 120,000 clones, almost 85% seen once. Trimming stripped 3 bases from V and 3 bases from J, with 8 bases between. Germline CDR1 MDHEN, CDR2 SYDVKM. The CDR3 has 13 amino acids. What was sequenced was peripheral blood. This receptor was taken from a man between 65 and 85 years old with active or convalescent COVID-19. The rearrangement joins TRBV28 to TRBJ1-1, with a weak D call TRBD1 (6 bases). Written as DNA, the CDR3 is TGTGCCAGCAGTTTGTACAGGGACACTGAAGCTTTCTTT. Amino acid sequence: CASSLYRDTEAFF.